In this sample, the clone carrying this T cell receptor beta chain turned up once. As yet, its antigen is unknown. The CDR3 totals 15 residues. Germline V gives CDR1 SGHNT, CDR2 YENEEA. V dropped 5 bases and J dropped 0; count of bases not matched to a gene: 4. In the PCR, 60 Vbeta and 13 Jbeta primers were used. Data came from immunoSEQ multiplex PCR; TCRdb stores just in-frame clones and leaves some out. The table has over 150,000 clones, more than 75% seen once. This sample is part of a study of cytomegalovirus exposure and HLA in healthy donors. Study results and caveats: Judged likely to be a sequencing artifact was a cluster of highly shared sequence variants. Most TCR sequences were uncommon, yet certain public TCRs appeared in many donors. There were several of the most significant clusters that appeared linked to common viral pathogens in a later analysis. Previous analysis showed most TCR beta V segments were productive about 90% or about 30% of the time.

Sequencing was performed on PBMCs. This chain uses TRBV11-3 with TRBJ2-1, with 7 bases lining up with TRBD2. The sequence derives from a man younger than 45 in good health and CMV-seropositive. The CDR3 DNA follows: TGTGCCAGCAGCAGAGGCGGGAGCTCCTACAATGAGCAGTTCTTC. Encoded protein: CASSRGGSSYNEQFF. The full variable domain, in which reference TRBV11-3 and TRBJ2-1 provide the parts outside the CDR3, is EAGVVQSPRYKIIEKKQPVAFWCNPISGHNTLYWYLQNLGQGPELLIRYENEEAVDDSQLPKDRFSAERLKGVDSTLKIQPAELGDSAVYLCASSRGGSSYNEQFFGPGTRLTVL.